This T cell receptor beta chain was found in a study of monozygotic twins with cystic fibrosis. Study-level points and caveats: Nucleotide-identical clonotype sharing was significantly higher within monozygotic CF twin pairs than between unrelated CF individuals.

This CDR3 has 16 residues. Germline V gives CDR1 SGHTA, CDR2 FQGNSA. The ends lost 5 bases at V and 7 bases at J; junction bases unmatched: 14. Using immunoSEQ multiplex PCR, the repertoire was profiled, and TCRdb retains in-frame clones only, with some absent. The table has 30,000 to 40,000 clones, 66% seen once; the top ten hold around 0.73%. To note about this clone: Its antigen is not known.

Sequencing input: blood. This sequence was found in a girl aged 10-17 years with cystic fibrosis. The chain uses TRBV7-2 and TRBJ2-1, with TRBD2 identical over 7 bases. The CDR3 DNA reads TGTGCCAGCAGCCGACGGTCTAGCGGTACCCAGAATGAGCAGTTCTTC. Translation: CASSRRSSGTQNEQFF.